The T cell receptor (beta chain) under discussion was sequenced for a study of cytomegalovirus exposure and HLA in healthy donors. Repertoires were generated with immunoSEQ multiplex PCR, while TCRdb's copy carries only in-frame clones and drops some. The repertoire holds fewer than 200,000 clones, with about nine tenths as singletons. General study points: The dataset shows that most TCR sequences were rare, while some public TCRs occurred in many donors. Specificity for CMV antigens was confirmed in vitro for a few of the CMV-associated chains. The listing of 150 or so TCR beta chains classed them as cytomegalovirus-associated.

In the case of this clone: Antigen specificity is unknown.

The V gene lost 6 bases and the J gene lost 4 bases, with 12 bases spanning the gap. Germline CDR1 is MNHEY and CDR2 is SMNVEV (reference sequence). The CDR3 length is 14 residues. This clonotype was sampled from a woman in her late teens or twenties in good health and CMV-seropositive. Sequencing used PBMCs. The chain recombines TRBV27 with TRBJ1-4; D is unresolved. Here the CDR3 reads CASRRGNRNEKLFF. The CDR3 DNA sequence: TGTGCCAGCAGGAGAGGGAACCGTAATGAAAAACTGTTTTTT.